These T cell receptor beta chains were read from a single sample in a study of blood T cell repertoires in COVID-19. The protocol was immunoSEQ multiplex PCR, while the TCRdb copy is restricted to in-frame clones and leaves out a portion. The sample holds around 230,000 clones, approximately 83% seen once. Material: peripheral blood. These receptors were taken from a woman aged 80 or over with acute or convalescent COVID-19. The conserved cysteine and the conserved F or W are not part of the CDR3 here. D genes are given only for firm matches.

>TRBJ1-1|TRBV19|TRBD1
ASSFSRGWTEAF
>TRBJ1-6|TRBV3-1/TRBV3-2|TRBD1
ASSQKSGGNSPLH
>TRBJ2-5|TRBV10-3|NA
AISPGGEAKETQY
>TRBJ1-6|TRBV28|TRBD1
ASSPRTGANSPLH
>TRBJ1-4|TRBV5-1|NA
ASSLGGLQNEKLF
>TRBJ2-5|TRBV5-1|NA
ASSLVATGETQY
>TRBJ2-6|TRBV2|NA
ASSETGGTGANVLT
>TRBJ1-1|TRBV9|NA
ASNRGSQSTEAF
>TRBJ2-3|TRBV18|TRBD2
ASSPPAGGVTDTQY
>TRBJ1-2|TRBV2|NA
ASSENSRGYT
>TRBJ2-1|TRBV11-3|TRBD2
ASSSGGPYNEQF
>TRBJ2-7|TRBV28|NA
ASSLWEGKGSYEQY
>TRBJ1-6|TRBV9|TRBD1
ASSAQGGPNSPLH
>TRBJ2-2|TRBV24-1|TRBD1
ATSDLPGQGSKNGELF
>TRBJ1-2|TRBV18|NA
ASSQGTGTTNNYGYT
>TRBJ2-5|TRBV7-2|NA
ASSPGMSETQY
>TRBJ2-1|TRBV12-5|TRBD2
ASGPPGLELGQF
>TRBJ1-5|TRBV28|NA
ASSFIRAGVIFNQPQH
>TRBJ1-2|TRBV2|NA
ASTEFPQRGYT
>TRBJ2-2|TRBV27|TRBD2
ASSPRTSGGVSNTGELF
>TRBJ2-7|TRBV9|NA
ASNLGGEGEQY
>TRBJ2-3|TRBV4-1|TRBD2
ASSHRLAGATDTQY
>TRBJ1-6|TRBV6-5|NA
ASSRGEGGNSPLH
>TRBJ2-1|TRBV29-1|TRBD1
SVGQGGYNEQF
>TRBJ2-1|TRBV28|TRBD2
ASSGKGTSVYNEQF
>TRBJ2-2|TRBV27|NA
ASSLSMGQGNTGELF
>TRBJ1-2|TRBV28|TRBD1
ASSPSGGRNYGYT
>TRBJ2-3|TRBV11-2|NA
ASSQGGGSTDTQY
>TRBJ2-1|TRBV6-2/TRBV6-3|NA
ASSYSGLFDEQF
>TRBJ1-3|TRBV15|NA
ATSALTTGTGNTIY
>TRBJ1-2|TRBV6-6|NA
ASSYDQDFGYT
>TRBJ1-6|TRBV5-6|NA
ASRIGTGVNSPLH
>TRBJ1-4|TRBV3-1/TRBV3-2|NA
ASSTARGVNEKLF
>TRBJ2-2|TRBV18|NA
ASSPGGRSTGELF
>TRBJ2-7|TRBV12-3/TRBV12-4|NA
ASSQTGNEQY
>TRBJ2-7|TRBV7-6|NA
ASSLARGDSEQY
>TRBJ2-1|TRBV20-1|TRBD2
SASGELAGIPRSYNEQF
>TRBJ2-3|TRBV18|TRBD2
ASSPRASGAGTDTQY
>TRBJ1-6|TRBV5-1|NA
ASSLEGNSPLH
>TRBJ1-1|TRBV19|TRBD1
ASSSTDRGGTEAF
>TRBJ2-3|TRBV30|TRBD2
AWTSGFSTDTQY
>TRBJ2-7|TRBV29-1|TRBD1
SVRQGAGEQY
>TRBJ2-3|TRBV7-3|TRBD1
ASSSDRGGTDTQY
>TRBJ1-5|TRBV5-8|TRBD1
ASSFGTESFGNQPQH
>TRBJ1-2|TRBV6-5|NA
ASREGEYGYT